These T cell receptor beta chains were read from a single sample in a study of blood T cell repertoires in COVID-19. Method: immunoSEQ multiplex PCR; TCRdb's copy keeps in-frame clones and lacks some. The sample holds about 160,000 clones, 81% seen once. The sequenced sample was peripheral blood. The receptors come from a human donor in a cohort sampled during active COVID-19. Each CDR3 is given with its conserved first and last residue. Fields, in order: V gene, clone size, D gene, J gene, CDR3 DNA, CDR3 protein. The D gene is left open where the match is weak. Clone size appears in some rows only: once, few, many, or a class for an expanded clone.

V gene: TRBV6-5; clone size: -; D gene: TRBD1; J gene: TRBJ1-3; CDR3 DNA: TGTGCCAGCAGTTTGGACAGGTCCCCTGGAAACACCATATATTTT; CDR3 protein: CASSLDRSPGNTIYF
V gene: TRBV11-2; clone size: few; D gene: -; J gene: TRBJ1-1; CDR3 DNA: TGTGCCAGCAGTCGTTCCACAGGGGAAGCTTTCTTT; CDR3 protein: CASSRSTGEAFF
V gene: TRBV29-1; clone size: -; D gene: -; J gene: TRBJ2-1; CDR3 DNA: TGCAGCGTTGAGAGTTCAGAGACCGGGAAGTACTACAATGAGCAGTTCTTC; CDR3 protein: CSVESSETGKYYNEQFF
V gene: TRBV27; clone size: -; D gene: -; J gene: TRBJ2-2; CDR3 DNA: TGTGCCAGCAGTTTCAGGGGGGCCGCCGGGGAGCTGTTTTTT; CDR3 protein: CASSFRGAAGELFF
V gene: TRBV7-8; clone size: -; D gene: TRBD1; J gene: TRBJ1-1; CDR3 DNA: TGTGCCAGCAGCTTAGTCCCGGGGACAGGGGGCCAGTACGCTGAAGCTTTCTTT; CDR3 protein: CASSLVPGTGGQYAEAFF
V gene: TRBV5-1; clone size: few; D gene: TRBD2; J gene: TRBJ2-6; CDR3 DNA: TGCGCCAGCAGCTTGAGAGCGGGAGGGCCAGGTGGGGCCAACGTCCTGACTTTC; CDR3 protein: CASSLRAGGPGGANVLTF
V gene: TRBV5-4; clone size: -; D gene: -; J gene: TRBJ2-4; CDR3 DNA: TGTGCCAGCAGCGCACAGGGAGTTATAGCAAAAAACATTCAGTACTTC; CDR3 protein: CASSAQGVIAKNIQYF
V gene: TRBV5-1; clone size: -; D gene: TRBD1; J gene: TRBJ1-6; CDR3 DNA: TGCGCCAGCAGCCCGGGACAGGTCGACTCACCCCTCCACTTT; CDR3 protein: CASSPGQVDSPLHF
V gene: TRBV7-2; clone size: -; D gene: TRBD2; J gene: TRBJ2-5; CDR3 DNA: TGTGCCAGCAGCTTTGGACTAGCTGGGACCCAGTACTTC; CDR3 protein: CASSFGLAGTQYF
V gene: TRBV4-3; clone size: -; D gene: TRBD2; J gene: TRBJ2-7; CDR3 DNA: TGCGCCAGCAGCCAGCAGCCGGGACTAAAATCCTACGAGCAGTACTTC; CDR3 protein: CASSQQPGLKSYEQYF
V gene: TRBV19; clone size: once; D gene: TRBD1; J gene: TRBJ2-5; CDR3 DNA: TGTGCCAGTAGTACGGGACAGGGGGCTTGGACAGAGACCCAGTACTTC; CDR3 protein: CASSTGQGAWTETQYF
V gene: TRBV18; clone size: -; D gene: TRBD1; J gene: TRBJ1-1; CDR3 DNA: TGTGCCAGCTCACCACCGGACAGGCCGAACACTGAAGCTTTCTTT; CDR3 protein: CASSPPDRPNTEAFF
V gene: TRBV5-4; clone size: -; D gene: -; J gene: TRBJ1-3; CDR3 DNA: TGTGCCAGCAGCCCGGGACACCTCAGCTCTGGAAACACCATATATTTT; CDR3 protein: CASSPGHLSSGNTIYF
V gene: TRBV18; clone size: -; D gene: -; J gene: TRBJ2-2; CDR3 DNA: TGTGCCAGCTCACAAGACACCAACACCGGGGAGCTGTTTTTT; CDR3 protein: CASSQDTNTGELFF
V gene: TRBV5-1; clone size: -; D gene: TRBD1; J gene: TRBJ2-1; CDR3 DNA: TGCGCCAGCAGCTCGGGACAGTTCTACAATGAGCAGTTCTTC; CDR3 protein: CASSSGQFYNEQFF
V gene: TRBV27; clone size: few; D gene: TRBD1; J gene: TRBJ2-7; CDR3 DNA: TGTGCCAGCAGTTTAGGGACAGGGCCAAGTGAGCAGTACTTC; CDR3 protein: CASSLGTGPSEQYF
V gene: TRBV3-1/TRBV3-2; clone size: once; D gene: -; J gene: TRBJ2-3; CDR3 DNA: TGTGCCAGCACCCCGACTTATAGCACAGATACGCAGTATTTT; CDR3 protein: CASTPTYSTDTQYF
V gene: TRBV28; clone size: once; D gene: -; J gene: TRBJ1-2; CDR3 DNA: TGTGCCACCATTACCGGGACAAACTATGGCTACACCTTC; CDR3 protein: CATITGTNYGYTF
V gene: TRBV14; clone size: -; D gene: -; J gene: TRBJ1-1; CDR3 DNA: TGTGCCAGCAGCCAAGATTTTGCGGTTTTCACTGAAGCTTTCTTT; CDR3 protein: CASSQDFAVFTEAFF
V gene: TRBV9; clone size: -; D gene: -; J gene: TRBJ1-3; CDR3 DNA: TGTGCCAGCAGCGTAGGGGGCAGCCTCTCTGGAAACACCATATATTTT; CDR3 protein: CASSVGGSLSGNTIYF
V gene: TRBV4-3; clone size: -; D gene: TRBD2; J gene: TRBJ2-3; CDR3 DNA: TGCGCCAGCAGCCAGGCCCTAGCGGACTCCACAGATACGCAGTATTTT; CDR3 protein: CASSQALADSTDTQYF
V gene: TRBV11-2; clone size: -; D gene: -; J gene: TRBJ2-5; CDR3 DNA: TGTGCCAGCAGCTTCCCCGAATTTCGGGAGACCCAGTACTTC; CDR3 protein: CASSFPEFRETQYF
V gene: TRBV19; clone size: -; D gene: -; J gene: TRBJ1-5; CDR3 DNA: TGTGCCAGTACCCCACTAAAGGACAGATTGGGTCAGCCCCAGCATTTT; CDR3 protein: CASTPLKDRLGQPQHF
V gene: TRBV7-2; clone size: -; D gene: TRBD2; J gene: TRBJ2-1; CDR3 DNA: TGTGCCAGCGGGGATTCTAGCGGCCATCGGCAGTTCTTC; CDR3 protein: CASGDSSGHRQFF
V gene: TRBV28; clone size: -; D gene: TRBD1; J gene: TRBJ2-7; CDR3 DNA: TGTGCCAGCAGTACCCCGGGACAGGGGTCGTACGAGCAGTACTTC; CDR3 protein: CASSTPGQGSYEQYF
V gene: TRBV7-8; clone size: -; D gene: TRBD2; J gene: TRBJ2-3; CDR3 DNA: TGTGCCAGCAGCTCGGGACTAGCGGGGGCCCTTAGCACAGATACGCAGTATTTT; CDR3 protein: CASSSGLAGALSTDTQYF
V gene: TRBV6-5; clone size: -; D gene: TRBD1; J gene: TRBJ2-7; CDR3 DNA: TGTGCCAGCAAGGTTGGGACAGGCGGGTCCTACGAGCAGTACTTC; CDR3 protein: CASKVGTGGSYEQYF
V gene: TRBV2; clone size: -; D gene: -; J gene: TRBJ1-3; CDR3 DNA: TGTGCCAGCAGCGCCGGACAGTTCTCTGGAAACACCATATATTTT; CDR3 protein: CASSAGQFSGNTIYF
V gene: TRBV11-3; clone size: -; D gene: -; J gene: TRBJ2-2; CDR3 DNA: TGTGCCAGCAGCTTAGATAGTGTCACCGGGGAGCTGTTTTTT; CDR3 protein: CASSLDSVTGELFF
V gene: TRBV4-3; clone size: -; D gene: -; J gene: TRBJ2-7; CDR3 DNA: TGCGCCAGCAGCCAAGATCTCTCCGCTAGCCTTCTCTCTGACGAGCAGTACTTC; CDR3 protein: CASSQDLSASLLSDEQYF
V gene: TRBV19; clone size: -; D gene: TRBD1; J gene: TRBJ2-5; CDR3 DNA: TGTGCCAGTAGTGGGGGACAGGGCGGATTTCAAGAGACCCAGTACTTC; CDR3 protein: CASSGGQGGFQETQYF
V gene: TRBV18; clone size: -; D gene: TRBD1; J gene: TRBJ2-7; CDR3 DNA: TGTGCCAGCTCATACTTAGGGACAGTCTACGAGCAGTACTTC; CDR3 protein: CASSYLGTVYEQYF
V gene: TRBV2; clone size: -; D gene: -; J gene: TRBJ1-3; CDR3 DNA: TGTGCCAGCAGAGCCGCGTTTGGCACCATATATTTT; CDR3 protein: CASRAAFGTIYF
V gene: TRBV6-1; clone size: few; D gene: TRBD1; J gene: TRBJ1-5; CDR3 DNA: TGTGCCAGCAGTGCCGAATTCAGGGGGCTGAGGCAGCCCCAGCATTTT; CDR3 protein: CASSAEFRGLRQPQHF
V gene: TRBV19; clone size: -; D gene: -; J gene: TRBJ2-1; CDR3 DNA: TGTGCCAGTAGTATAACAGGAGCCAGGAGCTCCTACAATGAGCAGTTCTTC; CDR3 protein: CASSITGARSSYNEQFF
V gene: TRBV10-1; clone size: -; D gene: -; J gene: TRBJ2-3; CDR3 DNA: TGCGCCAGCAGACAGGGCGATACGCAGTATTTT; CDR3 protein: CASRQGDTQYF
V gene: TRBV4-3; clone size: -; D gene: -; J gene: TRBJ2-3; CDR3 DNA: TGCGCCAGCAGCCAAGATTCCGGCAGGGGGGCCACAGATACGCAGTATTTT; CDR3 protein: CASSQDSGRGATDTQYF